The T cell receptor beta chain described here comes from a study of blood T cell repertoires in COVID-19. The CDR3 covers 16 residues. The germline gives CDR1 GTSNPN, CDR2 SVGIG (reference sequence). V gave up 3 bases and J gave up 1 base; unmatched junction bases: 9. As originally analysed: Using reference gene primer amplification, nucleated cell counts were estimated. Clones were sequenced by immunoSEQ multiplex PCR, and TCRdb holds only the in-frame ones, with some missing. Clonal size and the V and J genes are those of that table, whereas D and trimming came from the DNA. This sample has about 390,000 clones, with around nine tenths found just once. This clone showed up just once.

The J gene is TRBJ2-3, the V gene TRBV30; 8 nucleotides align to TRBD2. The source material was PBMCs or T cells enriched from blood (not recorded which). The receptor was derived from a woman in her forties or fifties who had recovered from COVID-19. CDR3 residues: CAWSRRGTRGTDTQYF. In DNA form, the CDR3 reads TGTGCCTGGAGCCGAAGGGGGACTAGGGGCACAGATACGCAGTATTTT.